The present T cell receptor (beta chain) was sequenced within a study of blood T cell repertoires in COVID-19. Study-wide background: The samples span acute and convalescent COVID-19 from the United States, Italy and Spain.

Germline CDR1 and CDR2: SGHRS and YFSETQ. V lost 4 bases to trimming and J lost 1 base, with 8 bases between them. CDR3 length: 13 amino acids. The authors' processing: Estimated nucleated cell counts came from reference gene primer amplification. Using immunoSEQ multiplex PCR, the repertoire was profiled, and TCRdb retains in-frame clones only, with some absent. V and J calls and clone size are as listed in that table; D and trimming were resolved from the DNA. The sample holds 130,000 to 150,000 clones, 85% to 90% seen once. The source material was peripheral blood. The source is a human donor in a cohort sampled during active COVID-19. The J gene is TRBJ1-1, the V gene TRBV5-1, with unresolved D. The CDR3 bases are TGCGCCAGCAGCCCCGGCGGGAACACTGAAGCTTTCTTT. It codes for CASSPGGNTEAFF. The full variable domain, rest sourced from reference TRBV5-1 and TRBJ1-1, is KAGVTQTPRYLIKTRGQQVTLSCSPISGHRSVSWYQQTPGQGLQFLFEYFSETQRNKGNFPGRFSGRQFSNSRSEMNVSTLELGDSALYLCASSPGGNTEAFFGQGTRLTVV.